This is a list of T cell receptor beta chains from one sample in a study of Ad26.COV2.S vaccination and SARS-CoV-2 variants. Sequencing used immunoSEQ multiplex PCR; TCRdb keeps in-frame clones, though not all of them. This table has 300,000 to 400,000 clones, around 86% appearing once. The material sequenced was peripheral blood, taken in a trial of Ad26.COV2.S vaccine versus placebo. These receptor sequences come from a person aged 18-65 years who received the Ad26.COV2.S COVID-19 vaccine or a placebo. Both conserved end residues are part of each CDR3. Each record gives: V gene, J gene, clone size, D gene, CDR3 protein, CDR3 DNA. A D gene is named only where the DNA matches it firmly. Size is stated for part of the rows, as once, few or many counts, or as a class when the clone is expanded.

>TRBV5-1|TRBJ1-5|NA|NA
CASRALRWNSNQPQHF
TGCGCCAGCAGGGCACTGCGGTGGAATAGCAATCAGCCCCAGCATTTT
>TRBV14|TRBJ2-7|NA|NA
CASSQVLTGSTYEQYF
TGTGCCAGCAGCCAAGTCTTAACAGGTTCAACATACGAGCAGTACTTC
>TRBV18|TRBJ1-6|NA|NA
CASSPQNSPLHF
TGTGCCAGCTCACCGCAGAATTCACCCCTCCACTTT
>TRBV29-1|TRBJ1-1|NA|TRBD1
CSVAQGAAEAFF
TGCAGCGTCGCACAGGGGGCGGCTGAAGCTTTCTTT
>TRBV2|TRBJ2-7|NA|TRBD1
CASSDRVPSFYEQYF
TGTGCCAGCAGCGACAGGGTACCTTCATTCTACGAGCAGTACTTC
>TRBV5-1|TRBJ1-2|NA|NA
CASSLVQGHGYTF
TGCGCCAGCAGCTTGGTGCAGGGTCATGGCTACACCTTC
>TRBV2|TRBJ2-1|NA|NA
CASSDRISYNEQFF
TGTGCCAGCAGTGACAGGATCTCCTACAATGAGCAGTTCTTC
>TRBV6-5|TRBJ1-1|few|NA
CASSRRSDSSEAFF
TGTGCCAGCAGTCGCCGATCAGACAGTTCTGAAGCTTTCTTT
>TRBV12-3/TRBV12-4|TRBJ1-1|NA|NA
CASRPLLNTEAFF
TGTGCCAGCAGGCCTCTCCTGAACACTGAAGCTTTCTTT
>TRBV4-1|TRBJ1-4|NA|NA
CASSLLSRAGELFF
TGCGCCAGCAGCCTCCTGTCTAGGGCGGGGGAACTGTTTTTT
>TRBV19|TRBJ2-7|few|NA
CASSKTESYEQYF
TGTGCCAGTAGTAAGACAGAGTCCTACGAGCAGTACTTC
>TRBV7-2|TRBJ2-5|few|NA
CASSPRAFQETQYF
TGTGCCAGCAGCCCCCGGGCATTTCAAGAGACCCAGTACTTC
>TRBV11-2|TRBJ1-2|once|TRBD1
CASSVDQGADYGYTF
TGTGCCAGCAGCGTAGATCAGGGGGCGGACTATGGCTACACCTTC
>TRBV4-2|TRBJ2-7|NA|NA
CASSLRTAYEQYF
TGTGCCAGCAGCCTAAGGACGGCCTACGAGCAGTACTTC
>TRBV7-9|TRBJ2-7|NA|NA
CASSLYDEQYF
TGTGCCAGCAGCTTGTACGACGAGCAGTACTTC
>TRBV30|TRBJ1-2|NA|NA
CAAFGGGLGYTF
TGTGCAGCCTTTGGCGGGGGACTTGGCTACACCTTC
>TRBV19|TRBJ1-3|NA|TRBD1
CASSWDRVSGNTIYF
TGTGCCAGTAGTTGGGACAGGGTCTCTGGAAACACCATATATTTT
>TRBV7-6|TRBJ2-3|NA|NA
CASSLSPSSTDTQYF
TGTGCCAGCAGCTTAAGTCCCTCTAGCACAGATACGCAGTATTTT
>TRBV28|TRBJ2-5|once|NA
CASSFHGQETQYF
TGTGCCAGCAGTTTTCACGGCCAAGAGACCCAGTACTTC
>TRBV2|TRBJ2-7|NA|NA
CASIVQPVSYEQYF
TGTGCCAGCATTGTACAGCCAGTTTCCTACGAGCAGTACTTC
>TRBV6-1|TRBJ1-1|NA|NA
CASSETNEGNTEAFF
TGTGCCAGCAGTGAAACCAATGAGGGGAACACTGAAGCTTTCTTT
>TRBV7-3|TRBJ2-2|many|NA
CASSPRWGEQTGELFF
TGTGCCAGCAGCCCCCGGTGGGGAGAACAGACCGGGGAGCTGTTTTTT
>TRBV19|TRBJ2-7|NA|NA
CASSIEGGWYEQYF
TGTGCCAGTAGTATAGAGGGGGGCTGGTACGAGCAGTACTTC
>TRBV19|TRBJ1-1|NA|NA
CASSIVGGQNTEAFF
TGTGCCAGTAGTATAGTTGGAGGTCAGAACACTGAAGCTTTCTTT
>TRBV5-4|TRBJ1-2|few|NA
CASSLVGGQYGYTF
TGTGCCAGCAGCCTGGTCGGGGGCCAATATGGCTACACCTTC
>TRBV2|TRBJ2-7|NA|TRBD2
CASSEVGTSLEQYF
TGTGCCAGCAGTGAAGTGGGGACTAGTTTAGAGCAGTACTTC
>TRBV5-8|TRBJ1-4|NA|NA
CASSLRATNEKLFF
TGTGCCAGCAGCTTGAGAGCAACTAATGAAAAACTGTTTTTT
>TRBV5-4|TRBJ2-7|NA|TRBD2
CASSPTSGEWREQYF
TGTGCCAGCAGCCCGACTAGCGGGGAATGGCGAGAGCAGTACTTC
>TRBV19|TRBJ2-5|NA|TRBD1
CASSQGQGARETQYF
TGTGCCAGTAGCCAAGGACAGGGGGCGAGAGAGACCCAGTACTTC
>TRBV18|TRBJ1-1|once|NA
CASSSSGFGTEAFF
TGTGCCAGCTCATCCTCGGGGTTTGGGACTGAAGCTTTCTTT
>TRBV29-1|TRBJ1-1|NA|NA
CSVIPGSPNTEAFF
TGCAGCGTCATACCAGGGAGCCCGAACACTGAAGCTTTCTTT
>TRBV11-2|TRBJ2-5|NA|NA
CASSLNGGQGVQETQYF
TGTGCCAGCAGCTTGAATGGGGGGCAGGGGGTCCAAGAGACCCAGTACTTC
>TRBV6-5|TRBJ1-2|NA|NA
CASSYSVEYHYYTF
TGTGCCAGCAGTTACTCGGTCGAGTACCATTACTACACCTTC
>TRBV5-1|TRBJ1-1|NA|NA
CASSSGRTEAFF
TGCGCCAGCAGCTCCGGCCGAACTGAAGCTTTCTTT
>TRBV27|TRBJ2-7|once|NA
CASSPWGSNEQYF
TGTGCCAGCAGCCCCTGGGGGAGCAACGAGCAGTACTTC
>TRBV9|TRBJ1-5|NA|TRBD1
CASSGPQGAQHF
TGTGCCAGCAGTGGACCTCAGGGGGCCCAGCATTTT
>TRBV15|TRBJ1-4|NA|NA
CATSRVRVTNEKLFF
TGTGCCACCAGCAGAGTAAGGGTTACTAATGAAAAACTGTTTTTT
>TRBV5-5|TRBJ1-1|NA|NA
CASSPSLGQPITEAFF
TGTGCCAGCAGCCCTTCCTTAGGGCAGCCGATCACTGAAGCTTTCTTT
>TRBV4-1|TRBJ1-4|NA|NA
CASSQVSRGEKLFF
TGCGCCAGCAGCCAAGTCTCGAGGGGTGAAAAACTGTTTTTT
>TRBV5-1|TRBJ2-2|NA|TRBD2
CASSLRTSGGAHTGELFF
TGCGCCAGCAGCCTCCGGACTAGCGGGGGGGCACACACCGGGGAGCTGTTTTTT
>TRBV29-1|TRBJ1-1|NA|NA
CSASGQHTEAFF
TGCAGCGCCTCGGGACAACACACTGAAGCTTTCTTT
>TRBV7-3|TRBJ1-2|few|TRBD1
CASSFTGQGELDGYTF
TGTGCCAGCAGCTTCACCGGACAGGGAGAGCTAGATGGCTACACCTTC
>TRBV11-1|TRBJ2-5|NA|TRBD1
CASNTRGKKETQYF
TGTGCCAGCAATACCAGGGGGAAAAAAGAGACCCAGTACTTC
>TRBV9|TRBJ2-6|NA|NA
CASSVVGSTSGANVLTF
TGTGCCAGCAGCGTAGTTGGCAGCACCTCTGGGGCCAACGTCCTGACTTTC
>TRBV29-1|TRBJ1-1|NA|NA
CSVEGARPGTEAFF
TGCAGCGTTGAAGGGGCTCGACCGGGGACTGAAGCTTTCTTT
>TRBV14|TRBJ2-1|few|TRBD1
CASSHGQGLGLQFF
TGTGCCAGCAGCCATGGACAGGGGTTAGGGTTGCAGTTCTTC